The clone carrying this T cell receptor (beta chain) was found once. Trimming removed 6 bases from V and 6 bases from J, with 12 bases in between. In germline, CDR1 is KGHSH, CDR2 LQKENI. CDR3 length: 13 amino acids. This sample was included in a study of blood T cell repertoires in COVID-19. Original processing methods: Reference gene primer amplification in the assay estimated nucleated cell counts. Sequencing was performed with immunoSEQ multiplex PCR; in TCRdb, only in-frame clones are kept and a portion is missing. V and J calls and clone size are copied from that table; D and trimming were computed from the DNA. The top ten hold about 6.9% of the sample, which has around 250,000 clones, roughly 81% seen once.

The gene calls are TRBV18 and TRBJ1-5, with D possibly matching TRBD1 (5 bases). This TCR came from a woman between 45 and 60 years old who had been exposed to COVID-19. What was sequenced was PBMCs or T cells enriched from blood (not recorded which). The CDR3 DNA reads TGTGCCAGCTCCCAGACAGTCACTCAGCCCCAGCATTTT. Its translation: CASSQTVTQPQHF.